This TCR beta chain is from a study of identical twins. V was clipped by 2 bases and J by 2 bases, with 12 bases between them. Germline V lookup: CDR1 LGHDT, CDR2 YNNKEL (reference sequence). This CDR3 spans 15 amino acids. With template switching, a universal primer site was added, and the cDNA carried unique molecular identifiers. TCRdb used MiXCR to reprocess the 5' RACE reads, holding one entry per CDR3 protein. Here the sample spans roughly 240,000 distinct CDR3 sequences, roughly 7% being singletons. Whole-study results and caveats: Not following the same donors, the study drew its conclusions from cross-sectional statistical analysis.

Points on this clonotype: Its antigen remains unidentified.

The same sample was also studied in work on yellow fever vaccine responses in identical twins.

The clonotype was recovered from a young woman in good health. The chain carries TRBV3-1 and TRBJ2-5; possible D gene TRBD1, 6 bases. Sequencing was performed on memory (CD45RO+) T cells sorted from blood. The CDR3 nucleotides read TGTGCCAGCAGCCAAACTAGGGGGATTCAAGAGACCCAGTACTTC. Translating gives CASSQTRGIQETQYF.